These 11 T cell receptor beta chains came from one sample sequenced in a study of blood T cell repertoires in COVID-19. Measured with immunoSEQ multiplex PCR; TCRdb has only the in-frame clones, and not every one. The table lists 130,000 or so clones, roughly 83% of them singletons. Material for sequencing was PBMCs or T cells enriched from blood (not recorded which). The receptors shown here come from a middle-aged man who had recovered from COVID-19.

The CDR3 reads CASSLEAGGNTEAFF. CDR3 in DNA: TGTGCCAGCAGCTTAGAAGCGGGGGGGAACACTGAAGCTTTCTTT. The chain carries TRBV11-2 and TRBJ1-1, with D possibly matching TRBD1 (5 bases). V dropped 0 bases and J dropped 1 base, with 9 bases sitting between them. Germline values: CDR1 SGHAT, CDR2 FQNNGV. The length of the CDR3 is 15 residues.

V is TRBV18 and J is TRBJ1-5, with TRBD1 as a possible D gene (5 bases). V was cut by 2 bases and J by 0 bases, with 11 bases left in between. Germline V gene sequence: CDR1 KGHSH, CDR2 LQKENI. The CDR3 spans 16 residues. DNA for the CDR3: TGTGCCAGCTCACCATACACAGGAGATAGCAATCAGCCCCAGCATTTT. It specifies CASSPYTGDSNQPQHF. Supplemented by reference TRBV18 and TRBJ1-5, the full variable domain reads NAGVMQNPRHLVRRRGQEARLRCSPMKGHSHVYWYRQLPEEGLKFMVYLQKENIIDESGMPKERFSAEFPKEGPSILRIQQVVRGDSAAYFCASSPYTGDSNQPQHFGDGTRLSIL.

The V call is TRBV7-8, the J call TRBJ1-2; D ambiguous. Germline V gene sequence: CDR1 SGHVS, CDR2 FQNEAQ. This CDR3 comprises 13 residues. V was clipped by 5 bases and J by 8 bases, with 15 bases between them. As DNA, the CDR3 is TGTGCCAGCAGCAAGCTGGCGGTAGGAGGCTACACCTTC. This encodes CASSKLAVGGYTF.

This clone came up a few times. J is TRBJ1-2 and V is TRBV6-5, with 9 bases that match TRBD1. The CDR3 extends over 15 amino acids. With 11 bases clipped from V and 7 bases from J, the junction kept 17 bases outside the gene matches. Germline assignment: CDR1 MNHEY and CDR2 SVGAGI. CDR3 in amino acids: CAFTLTGGEAGGYTF. The CDR3 DNA follows: TGTGCCTTCACACTTACAGGGGGCGAAGCGGGTGGCTACACCTTC.

The chain joins TRBV9 to TRBJ1-1, with D possibly TRBD1 on 6 matching bases. This CDR3 comprises 15 residues. Trimming cost V 4 bases and J 1 base, with 14 bases left between them. The germline V gene encodes CDR1 SGDLS and CDR2 YYNGEE. The CDR3 region is CASSITQGTNTEAFF. The CDR3 coding sequence is TGTGCCAGCAGCATAACACAGGGTACGAACACTGAAGCTTTCTTT.

The chain is built from TRBV9 and TRBJ1-1, with a weak D call TRBD1 (6 bases). Germline CDR1 reads SGDLS; CDR2 reads YYNGEE. Trimming took 4 bases from V and 0 from J, leaving 19 bases between them. The CDR3 loop spans 17 amino acids. CDR3 nucleotides: TGTGCCAGCAGCCCACAACCCTGGGAGGGGGTGAACACTGAAGCTTTCTTT. It translates to CASSPQPWEGVNTEAFF.

The J gene is TRBJ2-5, the V gene TRBV20-1; no clear D gene. Germline V gene lookup returns CDR1 DFQATT and CDR2 SNEGSKA (reference sequence). This CDR3 contains 11 residues. Trimming removed 0 bases from V and 4 bases from J, with 3 bases in between. The chain's CDR3 is CSARERETQYF. As DNA, the CDR3 is TGCAGTGCTAGAGAGCGAGAGACCCAGTACTTC.

In this sample, this clone turned up once. The chain recombines TRBV10-2 with TRBJ2-1, with TRBD2 matching 15 bases. Germline loops: CDR1 WSHSY, CDR2 SAAADI. J was trimmed by 0 bases and V by 3 bases; bases with no gene match: 6. The CDR3 spans 19 residues. CDR3 protein: CASSEWTSGGVGSYNEQFF. The CDR3 region has the DNA TGCGCCAGCAGTGAATGGACTAGCGGGGGGGTGGGCTCCTACAATGAGCAGTTCTTC.

In its sample, this clone was seen once. V and J are TRBV6-5 and TRBJ1-1, with D possibly being TRBD1 (6 bases). Trimming removed 4 bases from V and 1 base from J, with 10 bases in between. The germline V gene encodes CDR1 MNHEY and CDR2 SVGAGI. CDR3 length equals 14 residues. In DNA form, the CDR3 reads TGTGCCAGCAGTTTAGCCAGGGGGAACACTGAAGCTTTCTTT. Encoded protein: CASSLARGNTEAFF.

This chain links TRBV9 with TRBJ2-3, with a tentative D call TRBD1 (5 bases). The germline V gene encodes CDR1 SGDLS and CDR2 YYNGEE. The CDR3 is 16 residues long. Deletions cut 4 bases from V and 6 bases from J, with 21 bases between. The CDR3 nucleotides are TGTGCCAGCAGCACCCAAACGAGCCAATCAGGGGATACGCAGTATTTT. Translation: CASSTQTSQSGDTQYF.

The chain has TRBV7-8 and TRBJ2-7, with TRBD1 identical over 8 bases. V dropped 1 base and J dropped 7; count of bases not matched to a gene: 6. The length of the CDR3 is 14 residues. The germline CDR1 and CDR2 sequences are SGHVS and FQNEAQ. CDR3 in DNA: TGTGCCAGCAGCTTAGGGACAGGGACGCGGGAGCAGTACTTC. Protein: CASSLGTGTREQYF.